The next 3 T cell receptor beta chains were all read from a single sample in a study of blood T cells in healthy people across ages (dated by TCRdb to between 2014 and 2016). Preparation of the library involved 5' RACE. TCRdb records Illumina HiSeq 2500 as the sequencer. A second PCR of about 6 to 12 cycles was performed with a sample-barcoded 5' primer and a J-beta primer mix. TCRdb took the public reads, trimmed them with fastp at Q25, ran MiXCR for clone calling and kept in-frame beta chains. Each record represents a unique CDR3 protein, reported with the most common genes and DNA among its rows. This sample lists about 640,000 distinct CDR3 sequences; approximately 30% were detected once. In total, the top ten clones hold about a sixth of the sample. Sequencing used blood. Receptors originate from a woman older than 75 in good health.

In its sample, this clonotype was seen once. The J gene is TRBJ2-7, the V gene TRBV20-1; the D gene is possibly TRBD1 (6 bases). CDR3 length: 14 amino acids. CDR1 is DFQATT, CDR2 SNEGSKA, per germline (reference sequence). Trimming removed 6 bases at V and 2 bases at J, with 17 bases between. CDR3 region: CSAPEQGTTYEQYF. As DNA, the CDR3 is TGCAGTGCCCCGGAGCAGGGGACAACCTACGAGCAGTACTTC.

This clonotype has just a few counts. CDR3 DNA sequence: TGTGCCAGCAGTGAAGCGCGATCAACTAACTATGGCTACACCTTC. This encodes CASSEARSTNYGYTF. This rearrangement joins TRBV6-1 to TRBJ1-2; unclear D gene. The CDR3 has 15 amino acids. Between the trimmed V and J ends, which lost 0 bases and 0 bases, there was a span of 8 bases. Germline CDR1 is MNHNS and CDR2 is SASEGT.

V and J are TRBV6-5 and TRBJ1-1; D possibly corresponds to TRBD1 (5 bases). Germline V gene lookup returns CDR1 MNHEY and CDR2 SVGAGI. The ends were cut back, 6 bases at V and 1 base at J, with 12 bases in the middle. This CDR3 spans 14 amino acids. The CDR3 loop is CASRKGLPNTEAFF. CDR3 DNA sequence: TGTGCCAGCAGGAAGGGACTGCCGAACACTGAAGCTTTCTTT.